This TCR beta chain came from a study of identical twins. General study findings and limits: Conclusions relied on cross-sectional statistical analysis, not following the same donors. Out-of-frame beta chain sequences displayed weaker excess sharing between twins. Beta clonotypes that were abundant in cord blood contained fewer insertions, a pattern absent from memory repertoires.

One entry per CDR3 protein results from TCRdb running MiXCR on the 5' RACE reads. The table lists approximately 700,000 distinct CDR3 sequences, 6% to 6.5% of them singletons, with 1.5% to 2% in the top ten. Looked up from germline, CDR1 is ENHRY and CDR2 is SYGVKD. Trimming took 2 bases from V and 8 from J; bases not matched to a gene: 10. The CDR3 length is 15 residues. In the case of this clonotype: Its specificity is unknown.

Source material: naive T cells sorted from blood. This rearrangement joins TRBV10-3 to TRBJ1-1; TRBD1 agrees at 8 bases. The TCR comes from a man younger than 35 in good health. This CDR3 reads CAISETPDRASEAFF. DNA for the CDR3: TGTGCCATCAGTGAGACGCCGGACAGGGCGTCCGAAGCTTTCTTT.